This TCR beta chain emerged from a study of response to subunit inactivated influenza vaccine. Study-wide points: Every seasonal influenza vaccination brings in few new T cells, the authors suggested.

A few counts support this clonotype. Its antigen remains unknown. The CDR3 has 15 residues. V gave up 3 bases and J gave up 6 bases; unmatched junction bases: 7. Per germline, CDR1 LGHNA and CDR2 YNFKEQ. One entry per CDR3 protein results from TCRdb running MiXCR on the RT-PCR reads. The sample holds 860,000 or so distinct CDR3 sequences, roughly 20% seen once. The TCR comes from a middle-aged man who received an inactivated influenza vaccine. This specimen was PBMCs from blood, taken less than 6 days after vaccination. The V call is TRBV4-2, the J call TRBJ2-3; 9 positions match TRBD2. The CDR3 here is CASSQVTSGGDTQYF. DNA for the CDR3: TGTGCCAGCAGCCAGGTGACTAGCGGAGGGGATACGCAGTATTTT.